The sequence of this T cell receptor (beta chain) was determined in a study of T-cell memory formation after mild COVID-19. One entry per CDR3 protein results from TCRdb running MiXCR on the 5' RACE reads. The repertoire holds hundreds of thousands of distinct CDR3 sequences, with around 21% as singletons. The CDR3 loop spans 14 amino acids. J was trimmed by 10 bases and V by 4 bases; bases with no gene match: 7. This chain connects TRBV12-3 or TRBV12-4 to TRBJ1-6; TRBD1 agrees at 7 bases. The TCR was taken from an adult woman who had mild COVID-19 (a few samples of this study predate the infection). Cell type and time point are not known. Sequences were obtained from PBMCs or a T cell subset sorted from them (not recorded which). CDR3 loop: CASSSRGLESPLHF. For the CDR3, the DNA is TGTGCCAGCAGTTCCAGGGGGTTAGAGTCACCCCTCCACTTT.